The entry below describes one T cell receptor beta chain. This entry belongs to a study of blood T cell repertoires in COVID-19. Germline V CDR1 and CDR2: SGHVS, FQNEAQ. This CDR3 contains 16 residues. V gave up 3 bases and J gave up 6 bases, with 19 bases separating them. In the original workflow: Amplified reference gene primers provided the basis for estimating nucleated cell counts. Only in-frame clones appear in the TCRdb table, and some are missing; sequencing was by immunoSEQ multiplex PCR. That table gives V, J and clone size, and the DNA gave D and trimming. The data hold about 130,000 clones, with more than 75% observed a single time.

The chain links TRBV7-8 to TRBJ2-3; D not resolved. Sequencing was done on a sample of peripheral blood. This sequence was found in a woman aged 50 to 60 who had recovered from COVID-19. The CDR3 loop is CASSFPPPTFADTQYF. For the CDR3, the DNA is TGTGCCAGCAGCTTCCCCCCCCCAACCTTTGCGGATACGCAGTATTTT.